The entry that follows covers one T cell receptor (beta chain) sequence. Its cognate antigen is unknown. The entry originates in a study of cytomegalovirus exposure and HLA in healthy donors. PCR involved 60 Vbeta and 13 Jbeta primers. Measured with immunoSEQ multiplex PCR; TCRdb has only the in-frame clones, and not every one. Among 130,000 to 150,000 clones listed, 60% to 85% were seen once. Study-level points and caveats: What was likely a sequencing artifact was a cluster of highly shared sequence variants.

Sequencing was performed on PBMCs. This TCR was recovered from a woman between 40 and 55 years old in good health and CMV-seropositive.

The CDR3 region is CASRKGLYYEQYF. The CDR3 bases are TGTGCCAGCAGAAAGGGGCTTTATTACGAGCAGTACTTC. The chain employs TRBV19 and TRBJ2-7, with a tentative D call TRBD1 (5 bases). Germline-derived CDR1 and CDR2 are LNHDA and SQIVND (reference sequence). V was trimmed by 9 bases and J by 4 bases, leaving 16 bases between them. This CDR3 is 13 amino acids long.